A selection of T cell receptor beta chains follows, all from one sample in a study of blood T cell repertoires in COVID-19. Data came from immunoSEQ multiplex PCR; TCRdb stores just in-frame clones and leaves some out. The sample contains about 140,000 clones, 70% to 90% of which appear only once. Source material: peripheral blood. These receptors all come from a human donor in a cohort sampled during active COVID-19. CDR3s include the opening cysteine and the closing phenylalanine or tryptophan. Each record gives: J gene, D gene, clone size, V gene, CDR3 protein, CDR3 DNA. The D gene is left open where the match is weak. Clone size is not always given. Where it is, it says once, few, many or a class for expanded clones.

j_call: TRBJ2-1
d_call: -
clone_size: few
v_call: TRBV5-4
cdr3_aa: CASGFSIGGYNEQFF
cdr3_nt: TGTGCCAGCGGATTCTCGATCGGGGGATACAATGAGCAGTTCTTC

j_call: TRBJ1-5
d_call: -
clone_size: -
v_call: TRBV28
cdr3_aa: CASRNINSNQPQHF
cdr3_nt: TGTGCCAGCAGGAACATCAATAGCAATCAGCCCCAGCATTTT

j_call: TRBJ2-7
d_call: TRBD2
clone_size: -
v_call: TRBV10-3
cdr3_aa: CATLAGDGYEQYF
cdr3_nt: TGTGCCACCTTAGCGGGGGACGGTTACGAGCAGTACTTC

j_call: TRBJ1-5
d_call: -
clone_size: -
v_call: TRBV10-3
cdr3_aa: CAISESQGQGSNQPQHF
cdr3_nt: TGTGCCATCAGTGAGTCGCAGGGTCAAGGGAGCAATCAGCCCCAGCATTTT

j_call: TRBJ2-1
d_call: -
clone_size: -
v_call: TRBV28
cdr3_aa: CASSGLGGFNNEQFF
cdr3_nt: TGTGCCAGCAGTGGGTTGGGGGGTTTTAACAATGAGCAGTTCTTC

j_call: TRBJ1-1
d_call: -
clone_size: -
v_call: TRBV5-1
cdr3_aa: CASRRQTGGTEAFF
cdr3_nt: TGCGCCAGCAGAAGACAGACAGGCGGGACTGAAGCTTTCTTT

j_call: TRBJ2-4
d_call: -
clone_size: -
v_call: TRBV3-1/TRBV3-2
cdr3_aa: CASSQGDNPEDKNIQYF
cdr3_nt: TGTGCCAGCAGCCAGGGGGACAACCCTGAGGACAAAAACATTCAGTACTTC

j_call: TRBJ2-7
d_call: TRBD2
clone_size: -
v_call: TRBV7-2
cdr3_aa: CASSLGTSGSGQQYF
cdr3_nt: TGTGCCAGCAGCTTAGGGACTAGCGGGAGCGGGCAGCAGTACTTC

j_call: TRBJ2-7
d_call: TRBD2
clone_size: -
v_call: TRBV20-1
cdr3_aa: CSASPGLAGGSTYEQYF
cdr3_nt: TGCAGTGCTAGTCCGGGACTAGCGGGGGGTTCCACCTACGAGCAGTACTTC

j_call: TRBJ2-3
d_call: -
clone_size: -
v_call: TRBV6-5
cdr3_aa: CASNVSPTPDTQYF
cdr3_nt: TGTGCCAGCAACGTCAGTCCCACCCCAGATACGCAGTATTTT

j_call: TRBJ2-5
d_call: TRBD2
clone_size: -
v_call: TRBV2
cdr3_aa: CASSGQAGENLETQYF
cdr3_nt: TGTGCCAGCAGTGGTCAGGCGGGGGAGAACCTGGAGACCCAGTACTTC

j_call: TRBJ1-6
d_call: TRBD1
clone_size: once
v_call: TRBV11-2
cdr3_aa: CASSLDMTGGRSPLHF
cdr3_nt: TGTGCCAGCAGCTTGGATATGACAGGGGGTAGATCACCCCTCCACTTT

j_call: TRBJ2-7
d_call: -
clone_size: -
v_call: TRBV11-2
cdr3_aa: CASRVGGRDEQYF
cdr3_nt: TGTGCCAGCCGAGTCGGGGGGCGGGACGAGCAGTACTTC

j_call: TRBJ2-7
d_call: -
clone_size: -
v_call: TRBV29-1
cdr3_aa: CSVATTTVYEQYF
cdr3_nt: TGCAGCGTTGCAACCACGACAGTCTACGAGCAGTACTTC

j_call: TRBJ2-7
d_call: -
clone_size: once
v_call: TRBV10-1
cdr3_aa: CASSEGDSHYEQYF
cdr3_nt: TGCGCCAGCAGTGAAGGGGACTCACACTACGAGCAGTACTTC

j_call: TRBJ2-5
d_call: -
clone_size: -
v_call: TRBV4-1
cdr3_aa: CASSQTGGYRDIRETQYF
cdr3_nt: TGCGCCAGCAGCCAAACTGGGGGATACCGGGACATAAGAGAGACCCAGTACTTC

j_call: TRBJ1-2
d_call: -
clone_size: -
v_call: TRBV29-1
cdr3_aa: CSVDGYTF
cdr3_nt: TGCAGCGTCGATGGCTACACCTTC

j_call: TRBJ2-7
d_call: -
clone_size: -
v_call: TRBV15
cdr3_aa: CATSREGGGYEQYF
cdr3_nt: TGTGCCACCAGCAGAGAAGGGGGGGGCTACGAGCAGTACTTC

j_call: TRBJ2-1
d_call: TRBD2
clone_size: -
v_call: TRBV10-1
cdr3_aa: CASSVTSVGEQFF
cdr3_nt: TGCGCCAGCAGTGTGACTAGCGTTGGTGAGCAGTTCTTC

j_call: TRBJ2-5
d_call: -
clone_size: -
v_call: TRBV28
cdr3_aa: CASSRAYLQNQETQYF
cdr3_nt: TGTGCCAGCAGTCGCGCCTACTTACAGAACCAAGAGACCCAGTACTTC

j_call: TRBJ2-7
d_call: -
clone_size: -
v_call: TRBV20-1
cdr3_aa: CSARDLYEQYF
cdr3_nt: TGCAGTGCTAGAGATCTCTACGAGCAGTACTTC

j_call: TRBJ1-5
d_call: -
clone_size: -
v_call: TRBV30
cdr3_aa: CAWSVLGGQVTQPQHF
cdr3_nt: TGTGCCTGGAGTGTACTCGGGGGGCAGGTAACCCAGCCCCAGCATTTT

j_call: TRBJ1-1
d_call: -
clone_size: -
v_call: TRBV29-1
cdr3_aa: CSAGRGADYTEAFF
cdr3_nt: TGCAGCGCTGGCCGGGGGGCAGATTACACTGAAGCTTTCTTT

j_call: TRBJ1-1
d_call: -
clone_size: -
v_call: TRBV5-4
cdr3_aa: CASSLTGNTEAFF
cdr3_nt: TGTGCCAGCAGCTTGACAGGGAACACTGAAGCTTTCTTT

j_call: TRBJ2-1
d_call: TRBD1
clone_size: -
v_call: TRBV5-1
cdr3_aa: CASSLGTGLYNEQFF
cdr3_nt: TGCGCCAGCAGCTTGGGGACAGGGCTCTACAATGAGCAGTTCTTC

j_call: TRBJ2-3
d_call: -
clone_size: -
v_call: TRBV28
cdr3_aa: CASSPLGRGSTDTQYF
cdr3_nt: TGTGCCAGCAGTCCCCTCGGAAGGGGAAGCACAGATACGCAGTATTTT

j_call: TRBJ2-2
d_call: TRBD2
clone_size: -
v_call: TRBV5-1
cdr3_aa: CASSSGVTSGATGELFF
cdr3_nt: TGCGCCAGCAGCTCGGGCGTGACTAGCGGGGCGACCGGGGAGCTGTTTTTT

j_call: TRBJ2-1
d_call: -
clone_size: -
v_call: TRBV19
cdr3_aa: CASSLDSYNEQFF
cdr3_nt: TGTGCCAGTAGTCTGGACAGTTACAATGAGCAGTTCTTC

j_call: TRBJ2-7
d_call: TRBD2
clone_size: -
v_call: TRBV4-1
cdr3_aa: CASSQGGGNSYEQYF
cdr3_nt: TGCGCCAGCAGCCAAGGGGGGGGAAACTCCTACGAGCAGTACTTC

j_call: TRBJ2-1
d_call: -
clone_size: -
v_call: TRBV19
cdr3_aa: CASSISGDLIYNEQFF
cdr3_nt: TGTGCCAGTAGTATCTCGGGGGACCTCATCTACAATGAGCAGTTCTTC

j_call: TRBJ2-5
d_call: TRBD1
clone_size: -
v_call: TRBV9
cdr3_aa: CASSVSDRDGETQYF
cdr3_nt: TGTGCCAGCAGCGTTTCGGACAGGGATGGAGAGACCCAGTACTTC

j_call: TRBJ2-1
d_call: TRBD1
clone_size: once
v_call: TRBV7-3
cdr3_aa: CASSRTGTGSINEQFF
cdr3_nt: TGTGCCAGCAGCCGGACCGGGACAGGTTCGATCAATGAGCAGTTCTTC

j_call: TRBJ2-3
d_call: TRBD2
clone_size: -
v_call: TRBV19
cdr3_aa: CASRASGGRGGDTQYF
cdr3_nt: TGTGCCAGTCGGGCTAGCGGGGGAAGGGGAGGGGATACGCAGTATTTT

j_call: TRBJ2-7
d_call: -
clone_size: -
v_call: TRBV30
cdr3_aa: CAWSPRGSYEQYF
cdr3_nt: TGTGCCTGGAGTCCTCGAGGCTCCTACGAGCAGTACTTC

j_call: TRBJ1-5
d_call: TRBD1
clone_size: -
v_call: TRBV6-5
cdr3_aa: CASSPTGGSNQPQHF
cdr3_nt: TGTGCCAGCAGTCCCACAGGGGGTAGCAATCAGCCCCAGCATTTT

j_call: TRBJ1-5
d_call: -
clone_size: few
v_call: TRBV18
cdr3_aa: CASSPGQLYSNQPQHF
cdr3_nt: TGTGCCAGCTCACCAGGGCAACTCTATAGCAATCAGCCCCAGCATTTT

j_call: TRBJ2-7
d_call: TRBD2
clone_size: -
v_call: TRBV3-1/TRBV3-2
cdr3_aa: CASSQAGGEQYF
cdr3_nt: TGTGCCAGCAGCCAAGCGGGAGGAGAGCAGTACTTC

j_call: TRBJ2-3
d_call: -
clone_size: -
v_call: TRBV3-1/TRBV3-2
cdr3_aa: CASSHPMLDTQYF
cdr3_nt: TGTGCCAGCAGCCACCCTATGCTAGATACGCAGTATTTT

j_call: TRBJ1-5
d_call: -
clone_size: -
v_call: TRBV7-9
cdr3_aa: CASSYDRNQPQHF
cdr3_nt: TGTGCCAGCAGCTACGACAGGAATCAGCCCCAGCATTTT